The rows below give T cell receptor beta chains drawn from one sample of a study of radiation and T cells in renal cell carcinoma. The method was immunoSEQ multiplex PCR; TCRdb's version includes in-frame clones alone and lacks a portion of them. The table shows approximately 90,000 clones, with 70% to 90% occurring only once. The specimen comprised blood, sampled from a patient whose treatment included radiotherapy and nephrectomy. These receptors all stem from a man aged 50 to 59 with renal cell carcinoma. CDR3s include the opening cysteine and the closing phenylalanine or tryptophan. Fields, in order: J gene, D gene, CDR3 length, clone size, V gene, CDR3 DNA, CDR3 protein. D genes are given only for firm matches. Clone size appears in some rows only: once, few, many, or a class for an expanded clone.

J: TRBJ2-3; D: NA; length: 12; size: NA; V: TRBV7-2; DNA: TGTGCCAGCAGCTTAGCGGCGGGTACGCAGTATTTT; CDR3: CASSLAAGTQYF
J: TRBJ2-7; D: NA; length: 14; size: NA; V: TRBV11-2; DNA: TGTGCCAGCAGCTTATCCAGGGCCTCCTACGAGCAGTACTTC; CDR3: CASSLSRASYEQYF
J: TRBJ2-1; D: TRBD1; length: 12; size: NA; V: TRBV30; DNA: TGTGCCTGGAGTCGACAGGGCAATGAGCAGTTCTTC; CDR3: CAWSRQGNEQFF
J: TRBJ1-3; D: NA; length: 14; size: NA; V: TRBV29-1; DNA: TGCAGCGTTGAAAGCCTTGGCGCTGGAAACACCATATATTTT; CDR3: CSVESLGAGNTIYF
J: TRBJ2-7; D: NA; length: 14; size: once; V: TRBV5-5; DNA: TGTGCCAGCAGCCTTGGGTATAGCTCCTACGAGCAGTACTTC; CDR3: CASSLGYSSYEQYF
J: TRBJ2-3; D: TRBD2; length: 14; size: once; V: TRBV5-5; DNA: TGTGCCAGCAGCTTACTAGCGGGCACAGATACGCAGTATTTT; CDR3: CASSLLAGTDTQYF
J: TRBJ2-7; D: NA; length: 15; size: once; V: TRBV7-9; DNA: TGTGCCAGCAGCTTAGGGTTCCAGCGGGACAACGAGCAGTACTTC; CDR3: CASSLGFQRDNEQYF
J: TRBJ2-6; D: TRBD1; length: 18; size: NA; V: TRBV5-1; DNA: TGCGCCAGCAGCTTGTTGGGACAGGCCAGCTCTGGGGCCAACGTCCTGACTTTC; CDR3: CASSLLGQASSGANVLTF
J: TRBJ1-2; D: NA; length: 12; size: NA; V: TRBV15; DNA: TGTGCCACCAGCAGAGAGGCCTATGGCTACACCTTC; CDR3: CATSREAYGYTF
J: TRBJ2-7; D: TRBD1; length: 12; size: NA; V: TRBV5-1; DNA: TGCGCCAGCAGCCGGGACAGCTACGAGCAGTACTTC; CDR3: CASSRDSYEQYF
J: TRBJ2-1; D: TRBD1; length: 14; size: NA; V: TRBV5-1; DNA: TGCGCCTCCAACACGGGACAGTCGGTAAATGAGCAGTTCTTC; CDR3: CASNTGQSVNEQFF
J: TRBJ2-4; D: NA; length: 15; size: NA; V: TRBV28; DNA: TGTGCCAGCAGTTTATTGCCGGGCAGACAAAACATTCAGTACTTC; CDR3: CASSLLPGRQNIQYF
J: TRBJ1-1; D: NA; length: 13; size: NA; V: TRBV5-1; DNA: TGCGCCAGCAGCTTGTCAGAGAACACTGAAGCTTTCTTT; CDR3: CASSLSENTEAFF
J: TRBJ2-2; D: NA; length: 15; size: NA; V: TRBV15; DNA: TGTGCCACCAGTGGTGGGGATTCGGACACCGGGGAGCTGTTTTTT; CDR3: CATSGGDSDTGELFF
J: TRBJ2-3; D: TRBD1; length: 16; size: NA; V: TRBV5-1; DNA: TGCGCCAGCAGCGCAGGGGACAGGGTTAGCGCAGATACGCAGTATTTT; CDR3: CASSAGDRVSADTQYF
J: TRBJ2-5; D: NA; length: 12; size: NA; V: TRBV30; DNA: TGTGCCTGGAGTGTACTGTGGGAGACCCAGTACTTC; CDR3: CAWSVLWETQYF
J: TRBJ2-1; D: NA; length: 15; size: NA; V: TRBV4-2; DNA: TGTGCCAGCAGCCAAGTCCGGAAACGATACAATGAGCAGTTCTTC; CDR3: CASSQVRKRYNEQFF
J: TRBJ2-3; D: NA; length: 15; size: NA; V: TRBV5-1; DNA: TGCGCCAGCAGCGTCGAAGGCACCAGCACAGATACGCAGTATTTT; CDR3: CASSVEGTSTDTQYF
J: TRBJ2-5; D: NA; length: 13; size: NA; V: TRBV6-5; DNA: TGTGCCAGCCAGTTAACAGGGTACGAGACCCAGTACTTC; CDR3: CASQLTGYETQYF
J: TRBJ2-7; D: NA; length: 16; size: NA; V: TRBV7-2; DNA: TGTGCCAGCAGCTTAGCCCCTTTAGACAGTCCCTACGAGCAGTACTTC; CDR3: CASSLAPLDSPYEQYF
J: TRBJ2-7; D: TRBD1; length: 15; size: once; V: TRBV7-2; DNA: TGTGCCAGCAGCTCCTCCGCAGGGGGCGACTACGAGCAGTACTTC; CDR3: CASSSSAGGDYEQYF
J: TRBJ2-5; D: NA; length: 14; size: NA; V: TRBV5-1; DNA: TGCGCCAGTTCCCTCGGCGGGGGCGGGGAGACCCAGTACTTC; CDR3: CASSLGGGGETQYF
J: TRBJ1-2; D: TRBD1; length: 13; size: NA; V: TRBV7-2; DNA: TGTGCCAGCAGCCCCGACAGGGACTATGGCTACACCTTC; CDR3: CASSPDRDYGYTF
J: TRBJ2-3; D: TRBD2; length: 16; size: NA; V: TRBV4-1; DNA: TGCGCCAGCAGCCCGAGACTAGCGGGAGACACAGATACGCAGTATTTT; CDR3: CASSPRLAGDTDTQYF
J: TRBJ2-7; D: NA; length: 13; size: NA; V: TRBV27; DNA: TGTGCCAGCAGTAAGGGACGGACCTACGAGCAGTACTTC; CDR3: CASSKGRTYEQYF
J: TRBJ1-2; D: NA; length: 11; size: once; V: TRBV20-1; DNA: TGCAGTGCTAGGGAGGACTATGGCTACACCTTC; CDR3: CSAREDYGYTF
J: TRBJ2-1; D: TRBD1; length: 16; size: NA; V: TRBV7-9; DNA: TGTGCCAGCAGCTTACTGCGGGACAGGGAAGGTGGCGAGCAGTTCTTC; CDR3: CASSLLRDREGGEQFF
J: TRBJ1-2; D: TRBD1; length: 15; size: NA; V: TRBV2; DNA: TGTGCCAGCAGCTGGACAGGTCAAAGGGGGGCTGGCTACACCTTC; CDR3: CASSWTGQRGAGYTF
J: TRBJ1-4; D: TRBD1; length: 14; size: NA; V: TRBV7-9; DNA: TGTGCCAGCGGCCTTACGGCGGGGACAGGAAAACTGTTTTTT; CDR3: CASGLTAGTGKLFF
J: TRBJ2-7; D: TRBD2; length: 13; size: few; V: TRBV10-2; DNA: TGCGCCAGCAGGGGAGGGAGCCCCCACGAGCAGTACTTC; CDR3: CASRGGSPHEQYF
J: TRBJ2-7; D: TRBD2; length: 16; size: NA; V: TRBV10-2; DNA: TGCGCCAGCAGGGGGACTAGCGGGGGGAGCTCCTACGAGCAGTACTTC; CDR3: CASRGTSGGSSYEQYF
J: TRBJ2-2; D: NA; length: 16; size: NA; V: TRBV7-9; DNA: TGTGCCAGCAGCTTCAGATCTAGCCGCTTCACCGGGGAGCTGTTTTTT; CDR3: CASSFRSSRFTGELFF
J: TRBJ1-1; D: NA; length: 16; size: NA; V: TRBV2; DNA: TGTGCCAGCAGTGAAGGCCCCAGGAAAGGATACACTGAAGCTTTCTTT; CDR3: CASSEGPRKGYTEAFF
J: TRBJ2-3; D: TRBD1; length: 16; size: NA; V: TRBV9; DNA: TGTGCCAGCAGCTTCACAACAGGGGGGAGCACAGATACGCAGTATTTT; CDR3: CASSFTTGGSTDTQYF
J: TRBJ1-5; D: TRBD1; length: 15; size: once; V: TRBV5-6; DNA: TGTGCCAGCAGCCGGGGGACAGGGTACAATCAGCCCCAGCATTTT; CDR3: CASSRGTGYNQPQHF
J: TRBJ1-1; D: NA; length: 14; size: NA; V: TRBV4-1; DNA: TGCGCCAGCAGCCAATCCCGATCGAACACTGAAGCTTTCTTT; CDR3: CASSQSRSNTEAFF
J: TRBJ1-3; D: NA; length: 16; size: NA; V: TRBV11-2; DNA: TGTGCCAGCAGCCCAGAGGGGCCGCGTTTTGGAAACACCATATATTTT; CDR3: CASSPEGPRFGNTIYF
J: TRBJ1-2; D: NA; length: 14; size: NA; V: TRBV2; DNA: TGTGCCAGCAGTGCCTTTCGGGTTGAGGATGGCTACACCTTC; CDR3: CASSAFRVEDGYTF
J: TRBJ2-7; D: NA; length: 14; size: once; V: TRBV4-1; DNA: TGCGCCAGCAGCCAAATTCAAGACTCCTACGAGCAGTACTTC; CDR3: CASSQIQDSYEQYF
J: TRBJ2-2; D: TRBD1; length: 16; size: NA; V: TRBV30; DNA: TGTGCCTGTCAGACGGACAGGGGGCTAGTCGCCGGGGAGCTGTTTTTT; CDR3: CACQTDRGLVAGELFF
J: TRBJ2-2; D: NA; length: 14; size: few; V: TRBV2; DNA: TGTGCCAGCACCGGGACGTGGAACACCGGGGAGCTGTTTTTT; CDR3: CASTGTWNTGELFF
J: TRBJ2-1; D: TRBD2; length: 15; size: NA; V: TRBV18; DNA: TGTGCCAGCTCACAAGGACTAGCGGGGTACAATGAGCAGTTCTTC; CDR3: CASSQGLAGYNEQFF
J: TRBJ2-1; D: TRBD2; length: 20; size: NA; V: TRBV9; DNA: TGTGCCAGCAGCGTAGAGGCGGGTAGCGGGGGGGCCGATTCCTACAATGAGCAGTTCTTC; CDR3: CASSVEAGSGGADSYNEQFF
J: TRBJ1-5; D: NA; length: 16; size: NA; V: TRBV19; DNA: TGTGCCAGTAGTACCGGGGGAGGGGGTGGCAATCAGCCCCAGCATTTT; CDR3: CASSTGGGGGNQPQHF
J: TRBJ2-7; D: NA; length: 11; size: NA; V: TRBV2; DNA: TGTGCCAGCAGTAACCAATACGAGCAGTACTTC; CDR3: CASSNQYEQYF
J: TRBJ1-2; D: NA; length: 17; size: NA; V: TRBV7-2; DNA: TGTGCCAGCAGCTTAGGGGCGGGAATCCAAAACTATGATGGCTACACCTTC; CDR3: CASSLGAGIQNYDGYTF
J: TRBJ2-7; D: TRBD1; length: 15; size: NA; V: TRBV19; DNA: TGTGCCAGTAATCCCCCGGGACAGGGTTTCTCTGAGCAGTACTTC; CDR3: CASNPPGQGFSEQYF
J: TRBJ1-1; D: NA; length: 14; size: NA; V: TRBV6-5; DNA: TGTGCCAGCAGTTTACGGACGCAGGACACTGAAGCTTTCTTT; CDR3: CASSLRTQDTEAFF